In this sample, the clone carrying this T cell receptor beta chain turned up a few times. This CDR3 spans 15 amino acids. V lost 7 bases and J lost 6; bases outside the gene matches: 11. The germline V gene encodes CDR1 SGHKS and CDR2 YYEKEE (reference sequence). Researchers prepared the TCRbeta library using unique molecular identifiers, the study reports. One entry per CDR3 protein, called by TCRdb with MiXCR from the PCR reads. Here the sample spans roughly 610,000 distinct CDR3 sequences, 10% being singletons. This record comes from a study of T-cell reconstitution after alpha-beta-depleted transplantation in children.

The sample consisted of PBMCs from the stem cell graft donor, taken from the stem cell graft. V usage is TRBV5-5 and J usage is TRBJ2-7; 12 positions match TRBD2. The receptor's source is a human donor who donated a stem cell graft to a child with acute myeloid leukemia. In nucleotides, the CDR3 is TGTGCCAGCCGTTCGACTAGCGGGAGCTCGAGCGAGCAGTACTTC. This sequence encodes CASRSTSGSSSEQYF.